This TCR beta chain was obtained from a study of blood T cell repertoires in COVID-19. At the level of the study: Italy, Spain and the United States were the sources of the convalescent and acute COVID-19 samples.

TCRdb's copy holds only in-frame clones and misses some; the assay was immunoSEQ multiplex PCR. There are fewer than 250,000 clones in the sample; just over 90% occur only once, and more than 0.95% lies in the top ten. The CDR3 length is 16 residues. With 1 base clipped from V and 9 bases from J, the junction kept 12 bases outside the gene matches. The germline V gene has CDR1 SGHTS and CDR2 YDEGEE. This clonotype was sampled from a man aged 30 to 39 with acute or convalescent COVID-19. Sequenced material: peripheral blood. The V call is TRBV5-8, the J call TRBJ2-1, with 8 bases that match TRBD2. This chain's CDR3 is CASSLRWRGETAEQFF. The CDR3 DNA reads TGTGCCAGCAGCTTGAGGTGGCGGGGGGAAACAGCTGAGCAGTTCTTC. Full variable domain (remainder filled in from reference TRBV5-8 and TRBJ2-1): EAGVTQSPTHLIKTRGQQATLRCSPISGHTSVYWYQQALGLGLQFLLWYDEGEERNRGNFPPRFSGRQFPNYSSELNVNALELEDSALYLCASSLRWRGETAEQFFGPGTRLTVL.